This TCR beta chain emerged from a study of shared clonotypes between healthy human individuals. Template for every sorted-subset replicate PCR totaled about 0.2 ug DNA, roughly 30,000 T cell genomes. Generated by immunoSEQ multiplex PCR, the TCRdb table keeps only in-frame clones and is missing some. The data show a few million clones, with roughly 92% seen just once and 0.11% to 0.15% held by the top ten. General study results and limits: Some naive CD4 clonotypes, around 4.7%, turned up in common across a few donors. The study drew on few donors, limiting represented genetic and exposure-history diversity.

The germline gives CDR1 LNHDA, CDR2 SQIVND (reference sequence). The V end lost 3 bases, the J end lost 0 bases, and 12 bases lay between the germline ends. This CDR3 is 17 amino acids long. This clone was seen a single time. As yet, its antigen is unknown. This sample also contains other DNA sequences that code for the same CDR3. What was sequenced was naive CD4+ T cells sorted from blood. Subset meaning: CD45RA+ positively selected. This sequence originates from a man aged 18 to 29 in good health. The chain uses TRBV19 and TRBJ1-6; possible D gene TRBD1, 5 bases. The CDR3 DNA sequence: TGTGCCAGTAGTATCGGGGCAGGGAGCTCCTATAATTCACCCCTCCACTTT. Translated: CASSIGAGSSYNSPLHF.